This T cell receptor beta chain was recovered during a study of T cell responses to AZD1222 COVID-19 vaccine. Sequencing used immunoSEQ multiplex PCR; TCRdb keeps in-frame clones, though not all of them. Counted here are tens of thousands of clones, approximately 83% occurring once; the ten biggest clones make up 9% to 14%. Germline CDR1 LGHNA, CDR2 YNFKEQ. V lost 0 bases to trimming and J lost 2 bases, with 11 bases between them. The CDR3 is 16 amino acids. This clone has a handful of counts. Its matching antigen is unknown. Distinct nucleotide sequences in the sample also encode this CDR3. Study observations and caveats: Elevations in Spike-specific TCR breadth and depth followed administration of two AZD1222 doses. The donor cohort was predominantly white British with a female majority, and clonal diversity may have been underestimated. Of spike-specific TCRs, nearly half reportedly target regions left unmutated in variants.

Second-dose intervals near 4 or 12 weeks were combined. The sequencing here drew on peripheral blood, taken 28 days after the second AZD1222 dose. The clonotype comes from an adult who received the AZD1222 COVID-19 vaccine. V and J are TRBV4-2 and TRBJ1-5, with TRBD1 as a possible D gene (5 bases). CDR3 in DNA: TGTGCCAGCAGCCAAGATCTGGGGGGGGGCAATCAGCCCCAGCATTTT. It translates to CASSQDLGGGNQPQHF.